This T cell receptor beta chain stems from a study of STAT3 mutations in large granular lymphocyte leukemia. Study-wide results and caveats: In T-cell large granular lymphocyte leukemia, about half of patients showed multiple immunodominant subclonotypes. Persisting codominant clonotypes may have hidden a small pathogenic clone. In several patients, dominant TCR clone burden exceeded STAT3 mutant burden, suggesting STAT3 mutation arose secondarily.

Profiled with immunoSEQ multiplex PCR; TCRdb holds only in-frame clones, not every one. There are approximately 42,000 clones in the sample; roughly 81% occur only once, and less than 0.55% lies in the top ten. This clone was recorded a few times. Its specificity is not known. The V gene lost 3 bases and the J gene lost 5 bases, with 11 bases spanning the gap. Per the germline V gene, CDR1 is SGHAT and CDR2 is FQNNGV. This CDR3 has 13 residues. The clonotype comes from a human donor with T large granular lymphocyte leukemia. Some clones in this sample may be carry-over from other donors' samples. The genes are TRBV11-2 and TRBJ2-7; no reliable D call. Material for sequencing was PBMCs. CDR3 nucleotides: TGTGCCAGCAGCTTTCACAGCACTGACGAGCAGTACTTC. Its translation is CASSFHSTDEQYF.